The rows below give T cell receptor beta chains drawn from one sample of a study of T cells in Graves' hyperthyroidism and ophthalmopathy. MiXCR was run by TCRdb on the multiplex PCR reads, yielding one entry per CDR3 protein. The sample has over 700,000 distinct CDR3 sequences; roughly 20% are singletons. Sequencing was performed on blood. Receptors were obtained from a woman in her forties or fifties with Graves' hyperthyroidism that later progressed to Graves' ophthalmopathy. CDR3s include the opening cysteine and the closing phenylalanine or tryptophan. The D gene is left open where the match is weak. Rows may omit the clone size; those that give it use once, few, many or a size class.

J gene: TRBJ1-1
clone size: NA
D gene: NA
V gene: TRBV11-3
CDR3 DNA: TGTGCCAGCAGCTTAGTACCCTCGCTGGGCACTGAAGCTTTCTTT
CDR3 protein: CASSLVPSLGTEAFF

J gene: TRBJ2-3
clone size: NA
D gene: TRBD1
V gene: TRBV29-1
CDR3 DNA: TGCAGCCACACAGGGGACACAGATACGCAGTATTTT
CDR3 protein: CSHTGDTDTQYF

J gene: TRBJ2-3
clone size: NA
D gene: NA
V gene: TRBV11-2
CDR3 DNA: TGTGCCAGCAGCCGTAAAAGGGACGCGACCTCTAGCACAGATACGCAGTATTTT
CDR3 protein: CASSRKRDATSSTDTQYF

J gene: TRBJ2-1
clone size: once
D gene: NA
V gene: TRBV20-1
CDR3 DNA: TGCAGTGCTAGTCCTCCGGGACTTTACAATGAGCAGTTCTTC
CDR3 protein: CSASPPGLYNEQFF

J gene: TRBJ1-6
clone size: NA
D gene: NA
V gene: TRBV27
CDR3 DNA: TGTGCCAGCAGTTTATTTCCGAGCTCCTATAATTCACCCCTCCACTTT
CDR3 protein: CASSLFPSSYNSPLHF

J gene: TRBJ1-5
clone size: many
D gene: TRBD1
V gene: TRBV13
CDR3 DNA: TGTGCCAGCAGCCACCGGGACAGTCACCAGCCCCAGCATTTT
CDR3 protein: CASSHRDSHQPQHF

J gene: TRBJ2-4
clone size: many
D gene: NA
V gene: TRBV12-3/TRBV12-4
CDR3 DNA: TGTGCCAGCAGTCAAAACCGGGACTTGGACATTCAGTACTTC
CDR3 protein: CASSQNRDLDIQYF

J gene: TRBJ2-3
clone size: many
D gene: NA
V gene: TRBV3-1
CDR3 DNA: TGTGCCAGCAGCCCCTTAGTGGAGGGAGATACGCAGTATTTT
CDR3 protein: CASSPLVEGDTQYF

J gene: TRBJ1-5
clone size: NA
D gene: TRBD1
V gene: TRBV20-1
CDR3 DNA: TGCAGTGCGGGGACAGTAGTAAATCAGCCCCAGCATTTT
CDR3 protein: CSAGTVVNQPQHF

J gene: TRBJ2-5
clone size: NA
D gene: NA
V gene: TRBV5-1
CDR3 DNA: TGCGCCAGCAGCTTGGGCTCCACTCAAGAGACCCAGTACTTC
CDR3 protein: CASSLGSTQETQYF

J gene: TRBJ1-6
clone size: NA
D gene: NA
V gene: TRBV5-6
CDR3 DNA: TGTGCCAGCAGCTTGGTCGACTGGAATTCACCCCTCCACTTT
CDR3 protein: CASSLVDWNSPLHF

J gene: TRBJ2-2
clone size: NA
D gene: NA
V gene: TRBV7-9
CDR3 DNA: TGTGCCAGCAGCCAGGCTAGCGACACCGGGGAGCTGTTTTTT
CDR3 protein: CASSQASDTGELFF

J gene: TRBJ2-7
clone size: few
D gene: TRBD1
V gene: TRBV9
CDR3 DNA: TGTGCCAGCAGCGTAGCTGGGACAGGTTTTTCGGCGTCGGACGAGCAGTACTTC
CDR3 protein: CASSVAGTGFSASDEQYF

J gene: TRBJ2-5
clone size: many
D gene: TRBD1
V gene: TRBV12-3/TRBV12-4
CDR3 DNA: TGTGCCAGCAGTCCCTCTGACAGGGTGGAGACCCAGTACTTC
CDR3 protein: CASSPSDRVETQYF

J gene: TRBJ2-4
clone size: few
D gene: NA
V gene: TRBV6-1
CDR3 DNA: TGTGCCAGCACGGGGGATGACAAAAACATTCAGTACTTC
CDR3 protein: CASTGDDKNIQYF

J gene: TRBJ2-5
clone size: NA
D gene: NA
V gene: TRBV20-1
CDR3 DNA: TGCAGTGCTGGATCGACTGACCCCAAGACCCAGTACTTC
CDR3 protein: CSAGSTDPKTQYF

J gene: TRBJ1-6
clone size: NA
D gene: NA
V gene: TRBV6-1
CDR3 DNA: TGTGCCAGCAGTCGATCCTTGTCAGCCCAAAACTATAATTCACCCCTCCACTTT
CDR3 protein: CASSRSLSAQNYNSPLHF

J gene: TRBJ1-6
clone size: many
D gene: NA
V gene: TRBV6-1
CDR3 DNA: TGTGCCAGCACCCTAAACCATAATTCACCCCTCCACTTT
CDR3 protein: CASTLNHNSPLHF

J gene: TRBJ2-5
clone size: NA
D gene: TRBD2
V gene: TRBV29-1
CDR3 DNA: TGCAGCGTGGGGACTAGCGGGGGTCAAGAGACCCAGTACTTC
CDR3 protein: CSVGTSGGQETQYF

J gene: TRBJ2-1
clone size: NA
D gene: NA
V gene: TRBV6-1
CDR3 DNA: TGTGCCAGCAGTGATTTACCTTACAATGAGCAGTTCTTC
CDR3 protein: CASSDLPYNEQFF

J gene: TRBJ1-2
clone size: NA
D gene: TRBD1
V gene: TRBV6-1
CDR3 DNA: TGTGCCAGCACCCCACGGACAGGGAATGGCTACACCTTC
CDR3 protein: CASTPRTGNGYTF

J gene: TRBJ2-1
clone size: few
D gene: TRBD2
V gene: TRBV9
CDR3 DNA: TGTGCCAGCACCCAGACTAGCGGGGGGGAAACCTACAATGAGCAGTTCTTC
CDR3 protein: CASTQTSGGETYNEQFF

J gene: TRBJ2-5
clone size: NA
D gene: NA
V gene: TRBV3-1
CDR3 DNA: TGTGCCAGCAGCCAAGAGAAGGGGGGGGGCCGGAAGACCCAGTACTTC
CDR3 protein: CASSQEKGGGRKTQYF

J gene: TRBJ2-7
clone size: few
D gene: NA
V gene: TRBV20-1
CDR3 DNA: TGCAGTGCTAGACTCCAAGGGGGGGGCTACGAGCAGTACTTC
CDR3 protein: CSARLQGGGYEQYF

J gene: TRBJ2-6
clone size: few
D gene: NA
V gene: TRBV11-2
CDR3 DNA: TGTGCCAGCAGGTCCCCCCAGGGGCTCCTCGGTGGGGCCAACGTCCTGACTTTC
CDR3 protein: CASRSPQGLLGGANVLTF

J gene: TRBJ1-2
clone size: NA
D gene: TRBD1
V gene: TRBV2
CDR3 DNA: TGTGCCAGCAGTTACTCGACAGGGACCTATGGCTACACCTTC
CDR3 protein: CASSYSTGTYGYTF

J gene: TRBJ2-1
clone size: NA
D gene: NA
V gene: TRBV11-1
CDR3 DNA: TGTGCCAGCAGCACCCTCTACAATGAGCAGTTCTTC
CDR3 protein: CASSTLYNEQFF

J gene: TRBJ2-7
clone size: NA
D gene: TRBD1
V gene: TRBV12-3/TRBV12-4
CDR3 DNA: TGTGCCAGCAGTTCCGAGGACAGGGTAGGAACCTACGAGCAGTACTTC
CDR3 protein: CASSSEDRVGTYEQYF

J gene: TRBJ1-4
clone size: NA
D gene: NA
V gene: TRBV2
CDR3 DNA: TGTGCCAGCAGTCGCGGAGGAGGGGGTGAAAAACTGTTTTTT
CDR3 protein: CASSRGGGGEKLFF

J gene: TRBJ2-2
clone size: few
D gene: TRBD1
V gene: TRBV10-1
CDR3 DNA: TGCGCCAGTGGGACAGGGTTGACCGGGGAGCTGTTTTTT
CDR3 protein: CASGTGLTGELFF

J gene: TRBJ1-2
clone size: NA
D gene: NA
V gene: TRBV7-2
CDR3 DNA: TGTGCCAGCAGCTCTTATCGGCAATCTAACTATGGCTACACCTTC
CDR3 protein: CASSSYRQSNYGYTF

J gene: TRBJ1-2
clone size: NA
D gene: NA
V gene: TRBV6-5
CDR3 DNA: TGTGCCAGCAGTTACTCGCAGGGGAATGGCTACACCTTC
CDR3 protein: CASSYSQGNGYTF

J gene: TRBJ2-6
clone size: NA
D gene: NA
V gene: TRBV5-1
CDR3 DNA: TGCGCCAGCAGCTTGCGGGACTCCAAGCTATCTGGGGCCAACGTCCTGACTTTC
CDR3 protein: CASSLRDSKLSGANVLTF

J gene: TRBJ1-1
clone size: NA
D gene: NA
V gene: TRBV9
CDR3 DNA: TGTGCCAGCAGCGCCCGCCTAGTGACTGAAGCTTTCTTT
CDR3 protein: CASSARLVTEAFF

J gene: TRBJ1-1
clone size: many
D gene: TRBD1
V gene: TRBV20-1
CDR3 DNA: TGCAGTGCTAGAAGGACAGGGAGGACTGAAGCTTTCTTT
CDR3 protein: CSARRTGRTEAFF

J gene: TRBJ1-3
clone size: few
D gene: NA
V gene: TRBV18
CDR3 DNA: TGTGCCAGCTCTCCCGAGGACAGTCGAGGAAACACCATATATTTT
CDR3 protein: CASSPEDSRGNTIYF

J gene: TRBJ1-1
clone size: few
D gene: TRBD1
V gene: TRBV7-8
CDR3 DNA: TGTGCCAGCAGCTTCCCGACAGGGGGAGCTTTCTTT
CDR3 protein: CASSFPTGGAFF

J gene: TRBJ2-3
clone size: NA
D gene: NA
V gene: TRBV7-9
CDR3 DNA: TGTGCCAGCAGCTTAGTCCCCGGGGGGCTACGCACAGATACGCAGTATTTT
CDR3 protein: CASSLVPGGLRTDTQYF

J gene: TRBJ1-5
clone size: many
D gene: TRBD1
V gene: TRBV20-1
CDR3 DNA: TGCAGTGCCCTGCGACAGGGACCGAGCAATCAGCCCCAGCATTTT
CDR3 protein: CSALRQGPSNQPQHF

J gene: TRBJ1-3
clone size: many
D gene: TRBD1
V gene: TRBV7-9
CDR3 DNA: TGTGCCAGCAGCGCCGGACAGGGGGAAGTTGGAAACACCATATATTTT
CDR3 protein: CASSAGQGEVGNTIYF

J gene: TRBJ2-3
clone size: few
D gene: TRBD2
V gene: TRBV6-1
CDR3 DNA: TGTGCCAGCAGGAGGGGAGGGCCAGATACGCAGTATTTT
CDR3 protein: CASRRGGPDTQYF

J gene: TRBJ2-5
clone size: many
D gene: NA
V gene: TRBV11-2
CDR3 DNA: TGTGCCAGCAGACCGACGTATAATGTGGCCCAGTACTTC
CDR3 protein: CASRPTYNVAQYF

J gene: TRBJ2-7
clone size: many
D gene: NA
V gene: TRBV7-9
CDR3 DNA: TGTGCCAGCAGCTTAACAGGGAGCTCCTACGAGCAGTACTTC
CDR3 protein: CASSLTGSSYEQYF

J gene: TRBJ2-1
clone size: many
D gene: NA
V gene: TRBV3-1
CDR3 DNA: TGTGCCAGCAGCCAATTTTTGACCATGGAGAGCTCCTACAATGAGCAGTTCTTC
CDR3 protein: CASSQFLTMESSYNEQFF

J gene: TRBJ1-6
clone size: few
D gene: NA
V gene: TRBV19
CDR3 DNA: TGTGCCAGTACTTCAGGGGCGCGCCGGTCACCCCTCCACTTT
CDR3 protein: CASTSGARRSPLHF

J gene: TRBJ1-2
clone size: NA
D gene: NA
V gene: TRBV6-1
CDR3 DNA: TGTGCCAGCAGGAAACAACAGAACCAAGGGGATGGCTACACCTTC
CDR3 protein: CASRKQQNQGDGYTF

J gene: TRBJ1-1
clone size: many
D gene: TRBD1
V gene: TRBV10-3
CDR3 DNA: TGTGCCATCGCATGGGACAGGGGTCGTAGTACTGAAGCTTTCTTT
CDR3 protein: CAIAWDRGRSTEAFF